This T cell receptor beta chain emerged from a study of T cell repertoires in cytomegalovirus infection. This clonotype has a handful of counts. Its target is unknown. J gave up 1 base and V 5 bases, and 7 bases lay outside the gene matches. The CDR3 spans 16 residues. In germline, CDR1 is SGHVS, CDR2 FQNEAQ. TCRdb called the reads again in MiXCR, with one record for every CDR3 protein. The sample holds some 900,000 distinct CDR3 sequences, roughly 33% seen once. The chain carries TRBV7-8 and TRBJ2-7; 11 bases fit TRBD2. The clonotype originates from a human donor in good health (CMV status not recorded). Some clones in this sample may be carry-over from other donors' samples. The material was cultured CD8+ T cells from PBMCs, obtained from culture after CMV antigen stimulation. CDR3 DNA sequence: TGTGCCAGCAGCACTGCGACTAGCGGGGAATCCTACGAGCAGTACGTC. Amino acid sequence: CASSTATSGESYEQYV.